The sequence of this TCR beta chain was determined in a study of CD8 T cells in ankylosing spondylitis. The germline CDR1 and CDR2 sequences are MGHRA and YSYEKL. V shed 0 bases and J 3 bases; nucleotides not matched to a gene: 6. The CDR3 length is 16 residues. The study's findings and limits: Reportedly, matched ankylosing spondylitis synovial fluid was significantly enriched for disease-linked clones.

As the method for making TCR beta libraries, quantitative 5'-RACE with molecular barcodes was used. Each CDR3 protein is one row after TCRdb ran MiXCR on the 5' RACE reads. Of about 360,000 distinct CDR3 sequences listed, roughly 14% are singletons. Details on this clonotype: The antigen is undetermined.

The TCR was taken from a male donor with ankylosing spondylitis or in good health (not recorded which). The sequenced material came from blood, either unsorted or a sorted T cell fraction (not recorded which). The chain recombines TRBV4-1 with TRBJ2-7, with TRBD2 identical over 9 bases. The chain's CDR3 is CASSQDEASGNYEQYF. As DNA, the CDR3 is TGCGCCAGCAGCCAAGATGAGGCTAGCGGGAACTACGAGCAGTACTTC.